These T cell receptor beta chains were read from a single sample in a study of blood T cell repertoires in COVID-19. Sequencing used immunoSEQ multiplex PCR; TCRdb keeps in-frame clones, though not all of them. The table shows some 220,000 clones, with 80% to 90% occurring only once. The specimen sequenced was PBMCs or T cells enriched from blood (not recorded which). All receptors come from a woman in her late teens or twenties in a cohort exposed to, infected with or recovered from COVID-19 (not recorded which). CDR3s include the opening cysteine and the closing phenylalanine or tryptophan. D genes are given only for firm matches. Expanded clones get a size class; other rows say once, few or many, or leave the size out.

cdr3_length: 13
j_call: TRBJ2-2
clone_size: once
d_call: -
v_call: TRBV6-2/TRBV6-3
cdr3_nt: TGTGCCAGCAGTTACGGGCCTGGCGGGGAGCTGTTTTTT
cdr3_aa: CASSYGPGGELFF

cdr3_length: 18
j_call: TRBJ2-6
clone_size: -
d_call: -
v_call: TRBV24-1
cdr3_nt: TGTGCCACCAGTGGGGCCCCCGGCAGGGCCTCTGGGGCCAACGTCCTGACTTTC
cdr3_aa: CATSGAPGRASGANVLTF

cdr3_length: 12
j_call: TRBJ1-6
clone_size: many
d_call: -
v_call: TRBV2
cdr3_nt: TGTGCCACCCAGGGTAGTGGTTCACCCCTCCACTTT
cdr3_aa: CATQGSGSPLHF

cdr3_length: 15
j_call: TRBJ2-1
clone_size: -
d_call: TRBD2
v_call: TRBV29-1
cdr3_nt: TGCAGCGTTGACGGTCCTAGCGGGACGGGGAATGAGCAGTTCTTC
cdr3_aa: CSVDGPSGTGNEQFF

cdr3_length: 13
j_call: TRBJ2-7
clone_size: -
d_call: -
v_call: TRBV10-2
cdr3_nt: TGCGCCAGCAGTGTCCAGACGGGGGACGAGCAGTACTTC
cdr3_aa: CASSVQTGDEQYF

cdr3_length: 15
j_call: TRBJ2-5
clone_size: -
d_call: -
v_call: TRBV5-1
cdr3_nt: TGCGCCAGCAGCTTGTCCCCTCTAGCGACCGAGACCCAGTACTTC
cdr3_aa: CASSLSPLATETQYF

cdr3_length: 16
j_call: TRBJ2-5
clone_size: -
d_call: TRBD2
v_call: TRBV9
cdr3_nt: TGTGCCAGCAGCGCGACTAGCGGGGGCGTGTTGGAGACCCAGTACTTC
cdr3_aa: CASSATSGGVLETQYF

cdr3_length: 16
j_call: TRBJ2-1
clone_size: once
d_call: -
v_call: TRBV4-1
cdr3_nt: TGCGCCAGCAGTCCTGGGGGCACCCTCTCCTACAATGAGCAGTTCTTC
cdr3_aa: CASSPGGTLSYNEQFF

cdr3_length: 14
j_call: TRBJ2-7
clone_size: -
d_call: TRBD2
v_call: TRBV28
cdr3_nt: TGTGCCAGCAGTTTGAGCGGGGGGGCCTACGAGCAGTACTTC
cdr3_aa: CASSLSGGAYEQYF

cdr3_length: 16
j_call: TRBJ2-1
clone_size: -
d_call: TRBD2
v_call: TRBV3-1/TRBV3-2
cdr3_nt: TGTGCCAGCAGCCAAGGGCCACTAGCGGGGCACAATGAGCAGTTCTTC
cdr3_aa: CASSQGPLAGHNEQFF

cdr3_length: 17
j_call: TRBJ1-4
clone_size: -
d_call: -
v_call: TRBV21-1
cdr3_nt: TGTGCCGGTGAACCGGGACAGGGCCTCGTCCAAAATGAAAAACTGTTTTTT
cdr3_aa: CAGEPGQGLVQNEKLFF

cdr3_length: 12
j_call: TRBJ2-3
clone_size: -
d_call: -
v_call: TRBV5-1
cdr3_nt: TGCGCCAGCAGCTTGGGGGGTGACAGTGAGTATTTT
cdr3_aa: CASSLGGDSEYF

cdr3_length: 14
j_call: TRBJ1-2
clone_size: -
d_call: TRBD1
v_call: TRBV28
cdr3_nt: TGTGCCAGCAGCCAGGGACAGGGGCGGGATGGCTACACCTTC
cdr3_aa: CASSQGQGRDGYTF

cdr3_length: 16
j_call: TRBJ2-7
clone_size: few
d_call: TRBD1
v_call: TRBV6-1
cdr3_nt: TGTGCCAGCAGTGCCCCCCGGGACAGTCAGACCTACGAGCAGTACTTC
cdr3_aa: CASSAPRDSQTYEQYF

cdr3_length: 11
j_call: TRBJ2-7
clone_size: -
d_call: -
v_call: TRBV18
cdr3_nt: TGTGCCAGCTCAGTCGGAGCCGAGCAGTACTTC
cdr3_aa: CASSVGAEQYF

cdr3_length: 17
j_call: TRBJ2-2
clone_size: once
d_call: TRBD2
v_call: TRBV2
cdr3_nt: TGTGCCAGCAGTCGACTAGCGGGGGGTCTCTCAGTCGGGGAGCTGTTTTTT
cdr3_aa: CASSRLAGGLSVGELFF

cdr3_length: 13
j_call: TRBJ1-3
clone_size: -
d_call: -
v_call: TRBV6-1
cdr3_nt: TGTGCCAGCAGTGAAGCCCGGGGAAACACCATATATTTT
cdr3_aa: CASSEARGNTIYF

cdr3_length: 16
j_call: TRBJ2-3
clone_size: -
d_call: -
v_call: TRBV6-2/TRBV6-3
cdr3_nt: TGTGCCAGCAGACCTCTAGCTCTAGGGGGGGCAGATACGCAGTATTTT
cdr3_aa: CASRPLALGGADTQYF

cdr3_length: 14
j_call: TRBJ2-7
clone_size: -
d_call: -
v_call: TRBV18
cdr3_nt: TGTGCCAGCTCACCGGTAGGGAAGGGGCGTGAGCAGTACTTC
cdr3_aa: CASSPVGKGREQYF

cdr3_length: 14
j_call: TRBJ2-4
clone_size: -
d_call: TRBD1
v_call: TRBV6-5
cdr3_nt: TGTGCCAGCAGTTTACGGACAGGGCGGAACATTCAGTACTTC
cdr3_aa: CASSLRTGRNIQYF

cdr3_length: 15
j_call: TRBJ1-2
clone_size: -
d_call: TRBD1
v_call: TRBV6-5
cdr3_nt: TGTGCCAGCAAAACTGGACAGGGTTATTCCTATGGCTACACCTTC
cdr3_aa: CASKTGQGYSYGYTF

cdr3_length: 14
j_call: TRBJ2-7
clone_size: -
d_call: TRBD1
v_call: TRBV28
cdr3_nt: TGTGCCAGCAGTTTCGGGACAGCCGCCTACGAGCAGTACTTC
cdr3_aa: CASSFGTAAYEQYF